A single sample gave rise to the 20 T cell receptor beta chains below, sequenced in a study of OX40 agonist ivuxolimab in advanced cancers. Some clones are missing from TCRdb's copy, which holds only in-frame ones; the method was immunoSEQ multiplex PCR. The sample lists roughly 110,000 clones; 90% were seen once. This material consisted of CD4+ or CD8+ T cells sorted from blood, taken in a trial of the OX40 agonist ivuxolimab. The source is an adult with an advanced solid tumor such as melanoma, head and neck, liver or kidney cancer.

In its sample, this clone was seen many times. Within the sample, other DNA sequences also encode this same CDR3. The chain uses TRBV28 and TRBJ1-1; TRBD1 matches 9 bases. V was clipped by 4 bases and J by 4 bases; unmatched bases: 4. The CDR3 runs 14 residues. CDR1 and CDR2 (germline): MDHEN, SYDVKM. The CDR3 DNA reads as TGTGCCAGCAGTTCGGGACAGGGAAGCACTGAAGCTTTCTTT. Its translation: CASSSGQGSTEAFF.

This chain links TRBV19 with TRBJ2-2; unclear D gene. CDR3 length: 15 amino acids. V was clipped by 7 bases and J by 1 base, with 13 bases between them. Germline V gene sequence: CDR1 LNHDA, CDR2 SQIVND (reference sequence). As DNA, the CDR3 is TGTGCCAGTACCATACAGAGTGTGAACACCGGGGAGCTGTTTTTT. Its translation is CASTIQSVNTGELFF. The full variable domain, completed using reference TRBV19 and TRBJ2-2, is DGGITQSPKYLFRKEGQNVTLSCEQNLNHDAMYWYRQDPGQGLRLIYYSQIVNDFQKGDIAEGYSVSREKKESFPLTVTSAQKNPTAFYLCASTIQSVNTGELFFGEGSRLTVL.

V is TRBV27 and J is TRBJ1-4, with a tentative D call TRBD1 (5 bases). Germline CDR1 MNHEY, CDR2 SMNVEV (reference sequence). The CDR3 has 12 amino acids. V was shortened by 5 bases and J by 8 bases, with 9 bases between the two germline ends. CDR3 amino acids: CASSPGWEKLFF. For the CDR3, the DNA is TGTGCCAGCAGTCCAGGGTGGGAAAAACTGTTTTTT.

CDR3 protein: CASSLGWTGGRNTIYF. The CDR3, as DNA: TGTGCCAGCAGCTTAGGCTGGACAGGGGGGCGAAACACCATATATTTT. This rearrangement joins TRBV7-2 to TRBJ1-3; 10 nucleotides line up with TRBD1. The CDR3 loop spans 16 amino acids. With 1 base clipped from V and 5 bases from J, the junction kept 5 bases outside the gene matches. Germline V CDR1 and CDR2: SGHTA, FQGNSA.

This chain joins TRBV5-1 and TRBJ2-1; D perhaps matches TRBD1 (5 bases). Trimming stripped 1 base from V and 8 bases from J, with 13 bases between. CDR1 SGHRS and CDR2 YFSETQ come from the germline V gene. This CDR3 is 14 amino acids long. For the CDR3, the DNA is TGCGCCAGCAGCTTGTCCAGGGCAGGCCATGAGCAGTTCTTC. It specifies CASSLSRAGHEQFF.

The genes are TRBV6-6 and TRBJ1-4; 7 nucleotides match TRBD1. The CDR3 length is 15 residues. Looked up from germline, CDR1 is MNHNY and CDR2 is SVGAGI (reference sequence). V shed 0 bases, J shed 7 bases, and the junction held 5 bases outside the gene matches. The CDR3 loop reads CASSYSRGQGEKLFF. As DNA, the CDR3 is TGTGCCAGCAGTTACTCGAGGGGGCAGGGTGAAAAACTGTTTTTT.

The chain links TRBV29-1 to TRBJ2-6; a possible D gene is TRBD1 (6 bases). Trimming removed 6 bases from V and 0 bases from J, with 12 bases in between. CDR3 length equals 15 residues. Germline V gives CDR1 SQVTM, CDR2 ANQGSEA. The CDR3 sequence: CSVRDTLSGANVLTF. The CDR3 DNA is TGCAGCGTCCGGGACACCCTCTCTGGGGCCAACGTCCTGACTTTC. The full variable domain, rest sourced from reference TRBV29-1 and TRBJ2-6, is SAVISQKPSRDICQRGTSLTIQCQVDSQVTMMFWYRQQPGQSLTLIATANQGSEATYESGFVIDKFPISRPNLTFSTLTVSNMSPEDSSIYLCSVRDTLSGANVLTFGAGSRLTVL.

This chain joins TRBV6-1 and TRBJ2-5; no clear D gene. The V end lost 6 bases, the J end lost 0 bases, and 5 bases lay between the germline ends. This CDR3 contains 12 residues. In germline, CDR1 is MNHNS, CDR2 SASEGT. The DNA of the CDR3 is TGTGCCAGCAGGTGGTACCAAGAGACCCAGTACTTC. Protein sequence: CASRWYQETQYF.

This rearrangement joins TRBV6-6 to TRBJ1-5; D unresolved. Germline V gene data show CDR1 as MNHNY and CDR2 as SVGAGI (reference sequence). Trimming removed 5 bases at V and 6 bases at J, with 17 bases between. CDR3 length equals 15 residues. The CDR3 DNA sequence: TGTGCCAGCAGTGCAGAGAGGGTTTGGGGTCAGCCCCAGCATTTT. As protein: CASSAERVWGQPQHF.

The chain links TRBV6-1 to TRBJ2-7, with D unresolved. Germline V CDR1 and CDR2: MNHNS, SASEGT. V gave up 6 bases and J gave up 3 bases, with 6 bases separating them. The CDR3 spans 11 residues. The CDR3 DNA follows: TGTGCCAGCAGCTTTATCTACGAGCAGTACTTC. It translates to CASSFIYEQYF.

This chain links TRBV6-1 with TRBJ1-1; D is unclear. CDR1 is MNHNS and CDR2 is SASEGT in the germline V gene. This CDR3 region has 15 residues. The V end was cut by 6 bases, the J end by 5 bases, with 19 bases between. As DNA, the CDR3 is TGTGCCAGCAGGCGGGATGACCTTGCGGGGACTGAAGCTTTCTTT. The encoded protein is CASRRDDLAGTEAFF.

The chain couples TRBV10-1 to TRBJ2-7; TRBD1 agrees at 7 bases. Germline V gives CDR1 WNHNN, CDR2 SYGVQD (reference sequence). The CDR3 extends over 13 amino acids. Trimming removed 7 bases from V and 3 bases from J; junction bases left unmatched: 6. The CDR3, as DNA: TGCGCCAGCAATGTTGACAGGGACTACGAGCAGTACTTC. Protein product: CASNVDRDYEQYF.

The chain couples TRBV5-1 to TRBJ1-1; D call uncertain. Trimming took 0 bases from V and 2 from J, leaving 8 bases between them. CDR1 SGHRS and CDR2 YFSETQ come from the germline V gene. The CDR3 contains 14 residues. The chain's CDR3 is CASSLDRGNTEAFF. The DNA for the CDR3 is TGCGCCAGCAGCTTGGATCGGGGAAACACTGAAGCTTTCTTT.

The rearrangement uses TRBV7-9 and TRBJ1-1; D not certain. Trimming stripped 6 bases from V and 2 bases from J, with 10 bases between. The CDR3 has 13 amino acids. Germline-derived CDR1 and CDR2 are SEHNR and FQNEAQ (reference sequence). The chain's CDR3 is CASSPNTNTEAFF. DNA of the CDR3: TGTGCCAGCAGTCCCAACACCAACACTGAAGCTTTCTTT.

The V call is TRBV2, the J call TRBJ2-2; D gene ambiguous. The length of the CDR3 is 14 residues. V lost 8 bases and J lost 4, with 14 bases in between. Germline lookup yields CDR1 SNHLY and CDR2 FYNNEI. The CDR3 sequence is CASLRLKTTGELFF. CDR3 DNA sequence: TGTGCCAGCCTACGACTCAAAACCACCGGGGAGCTGTTTTTT. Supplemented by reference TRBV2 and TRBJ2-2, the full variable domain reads EPEVTQTPSHQVTQMGQEVILRCVPISNHLYFYWYRQILGQKVEFLVSFYNNEISEKSEIFDDQFSVERPDGSNFTLKIRSTKLEDSAMYFCASLRLKTTGELFFGEGSRLTVL.

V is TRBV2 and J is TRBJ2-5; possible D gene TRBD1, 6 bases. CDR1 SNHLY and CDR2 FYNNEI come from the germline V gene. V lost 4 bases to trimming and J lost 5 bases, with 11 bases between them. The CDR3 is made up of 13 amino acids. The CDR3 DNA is TGTGCCAGCAGTGTGTCGCAGGGGGAGACCCAGTACTTC. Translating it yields CASSVSQGETQYF.

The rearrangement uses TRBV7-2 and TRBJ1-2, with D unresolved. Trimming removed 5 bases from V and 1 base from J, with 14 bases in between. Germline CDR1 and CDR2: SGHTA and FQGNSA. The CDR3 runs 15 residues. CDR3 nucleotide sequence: TGTGCCAGCAGCCAAGATTCGCAGTTTAACTATGGCTACACCTTC. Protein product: CASSQDSQFNYGYTF. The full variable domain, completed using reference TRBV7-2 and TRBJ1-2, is GAGVSQSPSNKVTEKGKDVELRCDPISGHTALYWYRQSLGQGLEFLIYFQGNSAPDKSGLPSDRFSAERTGGSVSTLTIQRTQQEDSAVYLCASSQDSQFNYGYTFGSGTRLTVV.

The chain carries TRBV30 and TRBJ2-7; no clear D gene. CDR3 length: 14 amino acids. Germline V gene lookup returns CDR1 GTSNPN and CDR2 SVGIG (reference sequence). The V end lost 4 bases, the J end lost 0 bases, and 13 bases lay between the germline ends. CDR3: CAWTYPFSSYEQYF. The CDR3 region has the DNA TGTGCCTGGACCTACCCATTTAGCTCCTACGAGCAGTACTTC.

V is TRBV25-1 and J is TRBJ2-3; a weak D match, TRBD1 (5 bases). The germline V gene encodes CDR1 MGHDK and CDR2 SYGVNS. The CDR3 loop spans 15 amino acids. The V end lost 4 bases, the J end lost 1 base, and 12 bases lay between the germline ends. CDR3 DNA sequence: TGTGCCAGCAGTGCCGCAGGGAAGGGCACAGATACGCAGTATTTT. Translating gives CASSAAGKGTDTQYF.

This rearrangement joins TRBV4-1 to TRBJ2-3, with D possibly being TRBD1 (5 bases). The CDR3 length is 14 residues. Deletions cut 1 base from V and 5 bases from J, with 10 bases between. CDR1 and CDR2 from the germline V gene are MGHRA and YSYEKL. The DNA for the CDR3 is TGCGCCAGCAGCCAAGGGCAGGGCCGAGATACGCAGTATTTT. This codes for CASSQGQGRDTQYF.